What follows are 9 T cell receptor beta chains derived from one specimen sequenced in a study of T cell responses to AZD1222 COVID-19 vaccine. Generated by immunoSEQ multiplex PCR, the TCRdb table keeps only in-frame clones and is missing some. This sample carries more than 95,000 clones, about 82% of them seen once, and the ten largest clones take 15% to 20%. Specimen: peripheral blood, collected 28 days after the second AZD1222 dose. These receptor sequences come from an adult who received the AZD1222 COVID-19 vaccine.

This chain uses TRBV6-2 or TRBV6-3 with TRBJ2-3, with 12 bases that match TRBD2. The CDR3 consists of 17 residues. Germline V lookup: CDR1 MNHEY, CDR2 SVGEGT. Trimming at V came to 0 bases and at J to 2 bases, leaving 3 bases not matched to a gene. The CDR3 spells CASSYSTSGGNTDTQYF. The CDR3 bases are TGTGCCAGCAGTTACTCTACTAGCGGGGGGAACACAGATACGCAGTATTTT.

This chain connects TRBV19 to TRBJ2-2, with TRBD2 matching over 13 bases. The germline V gene has CDR1 LNHDA and CDR2 SQIVND (reference sequence). Germline trimming cut 3 bases from V and 7 bases from J; bases unmatched to any gene: 8. This CDR3 has 17 amino acids. The CDR3 loop is CASSMGLAGLRGGELFF. DNA of the CDR3: TGTGCCAGTAGTATGGGACTAGCGGGATTGCGGGGCGGGGAGCTGTTTTTT.

This clone has only one observation. V usage is TRBV18 and J usage is TRBJ2-7; D remains ambiguous. V lost 0 bases and J lost 2, with 11 bases in between. The CDR3 is made up of 15 amino acids. Germline V lookup: CDR1 KGHSH, CDR2 LQKENI. CDR3 nucleotides: TGTGCCAGCTCACCACCAAACACAGAGACCTACGAGCAGTACTTC. The encoded protein is CASSPPNTETYEQYF.

The rearrangement joins TRBV6-5 to TRBJ2-3; the D is unclear. Germline CDR1 reads MNHEY; CDR2 reads SVGAGI. The CDR3 is 14 amino acids. Trimming took 8 bases from V and 3 from J, leaving 15 bases between them. The CDR3 DNA reads TGTGCCAGCCTTACGGACCTGAGAACAGATACGCAGTATTTT. Translating it yields CASLTDLRTDTQYF.

The chain couples TRBV6-2 or TRBV6-3 to TRBJ2-1, with TRBD2 identical over 7 bases. V was clipped by 4 bases and J by 8 bases; unmatched bases: 14. This CDR3 contains 16 residues. Germline V gene lookup returns CDR1 MNHEY and CDR2 SVGEGT. CDR3 coding DNA: TGTGCCAGCAGTTTCCGAACTAGCGCTCACGGTGATGAGCAGTTCTTC. This encodes CASSFRTSAHGDEQFF.

The chain carries TRBV7-6 and TRBJ2-2, with 10 bases that match TRBD1. Trimming at V came to 1 base and at J to 4 bases, leaving 3 bases not matched to a gene. CDR1 and CDR2 from the germline V gene are SGHVS and FNYEAQ. The CDR3 covers 16 residues. CDR3 protein: CASSLGWTGGTGELFF. DNA for the CDR3: TGTGCCAGCAGCTTAGGCTGGACAGGGGGCACCGGGGAGCTGTTTTTT.

This chain uses TRBV10-2 with TRBJ1-4; TRBD1 matches 8 bases. The CDR3 has 17 residues. The V segment lost 9 bases and the J segment 4 bases; nucleotides outside the gene matches: 16. CDR1 is WSHSY, CDR2 SAAADI, per germline. The chain's CDR3 is CASHRGSAPTINEKLFF. In nucleotides, the CDR3 is TGCGCCAGTCACAGGGGGTCCGCGCCTACCATTAATGAAAAACTGTTTTTT.

The chain is built from TRBV28 and TRBJ2-7, with 8 bases fitting TRBD1. The germline V gene encodes CDR1 MDHEN and CDR2 SYDVKM. The V and J ends lost 4 bases and 4 bases, in that order; junction bases with no gene match: 12. The CDR3 spans 16 residues. CDR3 sequence (DNA): TGTGCCAGCAGTTCACCAGGACAGGGAGGTCGGTACGAGCAGTACTTC. This translates into CASSSPGQGGRYEQYF.

This chain joins TRBV20-1 and TRBJ1-6; 9 bases fit TRBD1. The CDR3 contains 15 residues. V gave up 3 bases and J gave up 7 bases; unmatched junction bases: 7. Germline CDR1 and CDR2: DFQATT and SNEGSKA (reference sequence). For the CDR3, the DNA is TGCAGTGCTAGTATGGGGACAGGGCTGAATTCACCCCTCCACTTT. It is translated as CSASMGTGLNSPLHF.